Given below is one T cell receptor (beta chain) in context. Its target is unknown. This sample stems from a study of CXCR3-negative and CXCR3-positive naive CD8 T cells. Looking at the study overall: Sequencing yielded around 130 million TRB reads, roughly 1.5 +/- 0.3 million per library. Overall study findings and caveats: The TRB CDR3s that CXCR3-positive naive cells carried were more hydrophobic than those of CXCR3-negative naive cells.

The germline gives CDR1 MNHEY, CDR2 SVGEGT. This CDR3 has 15 amino acids. UMI-labeled TRB cDNA libraries were prepared by 5' RACE. TCRdb re-called the 5' RACE reads; one entry per CDR3 protein, DNA not given. The listing contains 84,000 or so distinct CDR3 sequences. Specimen: naive CXCR3+ CD8+ T cells from blood. The sample's subset: CD45RO-CCR7+CD27+CD95- naive CD8+ T cells expressing CXCR3 (TNR3+). This chain uses TRBV6-2 or TRBV6-3 with TRBJ2-3; TCRdb selects TRBD1, and the lack of DNA leaves this call unchecked. This TCR was sampled from a human donor in good health. Some clones in this sample may be carry-over from other donors' samples. The CDR3 sequence: CASSPGGAGTDTQYF.